Presented here are 9 T cell receptor beta chains from one specimen sequenced in a study of PD-1 blockade in classical Hodgkin lymphoma (dated by TCRdb to 2019 to 2021). The library was prepared using the immunoSEQ multiplex PCR assay. This is the immuneACCESS table as TCRdb keeps it, with only in-frame sequences that have V and J called. A part of the clones is gone; compared with another copy, unresolved V genes explain less than half, and the rest is unexplained. The sample contains about 110,000 clones, about 89% of them found a single time. The ten largest clones take up about 20% of the sample. The sample's time point label is to be understood as: cycle 2 day 1 (C2D1) of nivolumab. All trial patients had relapsed after autologous stem cell transplantation, with cohorts A, B and C differing in prior brentuximab vedotin exposure. Source: peripheral blood mononuclear cells (PBMCs), taken before the second cycle of nivolumab. These receptors were obtained from a human donor with classical Hodgkin lymphoma.

This chain connects TRBV25-1 to TRBJ2-2; D possibly corresponds to TRBD1 (5 bases). This CDR3 has 13 residues. Trimming shortened V by 4 bases and J by 5 bases, and 8 bases separated the two germline ends. CDR1 is MGHDK, CDR2 SYGVNS, per germline. The CDR3 nucleotides read TGTGCCAGCAGTGCTCAGGGTACCGGGGAGCTGTTTTTT. Translating it yields CASSAQGTGELFF.

The chain couples TRBV7-2 to TRBJ2-5; TRBD2 agrees at 8 bases. The V and J ends lost 7 bases and 2 bases, in that order; junction bases with no gene match: 6. Germline V lookup: CDR1 SGHTA, CDR2 FQGNSA. This CDR3 is 14 amino acids long. The CDR3 nucleotides are TGTGCCAGCATTCGGGAGGGGGGACAAGAGACCCAGTACTTC. Translating gives CASIREGGQETQYF.

This sequence joins TRBV2 and TRBJ2-7; possibly TRBD1 for D (6 bases). CDR1 is SNHLY and CDR2 is FYNNEI in the germline V gene. The CDR3 is 12 residues long. The V end lost 6 bases, the J end lost 6 bases, and 12 bases lay between the germline ends. The CDR3 reads CASRAQGSEQYF. The DNA for the CDR3 is TGTGCCAGCAGGGCACAGGGTTCCGAGCAGTACTTC.

This clone was recorded a few times. The chain employs TRBV19 and TRBJ1-5, with 9 bases matching TRBD1. Germline lookup yields CDR1 LNHDA and CDR2 SQIVND (reference sequence). The V gene end was trimmed by 8 bases and the J gene end by 2 bases; junction bases not matched to a gene: 7. CDR3 length equals 15 residues. Here the CDR3 DNA reads TGTGCCAGTGGCAGGGACAGGGCTGGCAATCAGCCCCAGCATTTT. Residues: CASGRDRAGNQPQHF.

The chain has TRBV5-1 and TRBJ2-1, with TRBD2 matching over 11 bases. V was pared by 4 bases and J by 4 bases, with 7 bases of the junction left unmatched. From germline, CDR1 is SGHRS and CDR2 YFSETQ. This CDR3 comprises 16 residues. CDR3 amino acids: CASSRTSGSYYNEQFF. CDR3 sequence (DNA): TGCGCCAGCAGCCGTACTAGCGGGAGTTATTACAATGAGCAGTTCTTC.

V and J are TRBV7-2 and TRBJ2-5, with 9 bases matching TRBD2. CDR1 SGHTA and CDR2 FQGNSA come from the germline V gene. The CDR3 has 17 residues. The trim removed 7 bases at V and 2 bases at J, leaving 14 bases unmatched. Here the CDR3 DNA reads TGTGCCAGCAACTCGAGGGGGCTAGCGGGGATTCAAGAGACCCAGTACTTC. It translates to CASNSRGLAGIQETQYF.

The V and J genes are TRBV6-1 and TRBJ1-3; D call uncertain. This CDR3 comprises 15 residues. The V gene lost 8 bases and the J gene lost 4 bases, with 18 bases spanning the gap. Germline CDR1 and CDR2: MNHNS and SASEGT. The CDR3 region has the DNA TGTGCCAGCTCGAGGAAACCCCCATCGGGAAACACCATATATTTT. This sequence encodes CASSRKPPSGNTIYF.

The rearrangement links TRBV19 to TRBJ1-4; no definite D call. The CDR3 contains 13 residues. The V end was cut by 2 bases, the J end by 8 bases, with 9 bases between. Germline CDR1 and CDR2: LNHDA and SQIVND (reference sequence). CDR3 in amino acids: CASSISRWEKLFF. CDR3 coding DNA: TGTGCCAGTAGTATATCCAGATGGGAAAAACTGTTTTTT.

This chain connects TRBV27 to TRBJ1-4, with 9 nucleotides matching TRBD1. Unmatched junction bases numbered 9, after V lost 3 bases and J lost 7 bases. Per germline, CDR1 MNHEY and CDR2 SMNVEV (reference sequence). This CDR3 is built from 16 residues. CDR3 sequence reads: CASSFLGQGLSEKLFF. DNA for the CDR3: TGTGCCAGCAGTTTCCTCGGACAGGGGCTAAGTGAAAAACTGTTTTTT.